This T cell receptor beta chain was sequenced for a study of CD8 T cells in ankylosing spondylitis. Study-level results: Before this, some motif variants had been reported in reactive arthritis synovial fluid and blood. Disease-linked clones were reportedly significantly enriched in matched ankylosing spondylitis synovial fluid.

Quantitative barcoded 5'-RACE was used to prepare TCR beta libraries. TCRdb processed the 5' RACE reads anew with MiXCR; each CDR3 protein has one entry. Of hundreds of thousands of distinct CDR3 sequences detected, 10% appear once; the ten largest clones hold less than 25%. This clonotype showed up many times. Antigen specificity is unknown. The CDR3 length is 15 residues. Trimming took off 0 bases at V and 1 base at J, with 11 bases between the two ends. Per germline, CDR1 DFQATT and CDR2 SNEGSKA (reference sequence). V usage is TRBV20-1 and J usage is TRBJ2-3; perhaps TRBD1 as D (5 bases). This TCR came from a male donor with ankylosing spondylitis or in good health (not recorded which). Sequencing was done on a sample of blood, either unsorted or a sorted T cell fraction (not recorded which). The CDR3 DNA sequence: TGCAGTGCTAGAGAAAGGACACGGCGCACAGATACGCAGTATTTT. It encodes CSARERTRRTDTQYF.